At least ten counts were recorded for the clone carrying this T cell receptor beta chain. Antigen unknown. Researchers barred patients who had uncontrolled infection, other autoimmune disease, pregnancy or lactation. The entry originates in a study of T cells in Graves' hyperthyroidism and ophthalmopathy. Study-wide findings and caveats: The authors' 13 V-J model separated ophthalmopathy from stable hyperthyroidism.

The CDR3 regions of TCR beta were amplified from RNA transcripts. With the HTBI primer set, the TCR CDR3 went through a first round of RT-PCR. TCRdb fed the multiplex PCR reads into MiXCR, producing one record per CDR3 protein. The sample consists of 500,000 to 600,000 distinct CDR3 sequences, 35% to 55% of them appearing once. This sequence was found in an adult woman with Graves' disease, either hyperthyroidism or ophthalmopathy (not recorded which). The sequencing sample was made of peripheral blood or thyroid tissue (not recorded which).

CDR3 nucleotide sequence: TGCGCCAGCAGTTCCGGGACGCTAAACACTGAAGCTTTCTTT. Translating gives CASSSGTLNTEAFF. The chain has TRBV5-1 and TRBJ1-1; a weak D match, TRBD1 (5 bases). This CDR3 comprises 14 residues. Germline-derived CDR1 and CDR2 are SGHRS and YFSETQ. The V gene lost 5 bases and the J gene lost 2 bases, with 13 bases spanning the gap.